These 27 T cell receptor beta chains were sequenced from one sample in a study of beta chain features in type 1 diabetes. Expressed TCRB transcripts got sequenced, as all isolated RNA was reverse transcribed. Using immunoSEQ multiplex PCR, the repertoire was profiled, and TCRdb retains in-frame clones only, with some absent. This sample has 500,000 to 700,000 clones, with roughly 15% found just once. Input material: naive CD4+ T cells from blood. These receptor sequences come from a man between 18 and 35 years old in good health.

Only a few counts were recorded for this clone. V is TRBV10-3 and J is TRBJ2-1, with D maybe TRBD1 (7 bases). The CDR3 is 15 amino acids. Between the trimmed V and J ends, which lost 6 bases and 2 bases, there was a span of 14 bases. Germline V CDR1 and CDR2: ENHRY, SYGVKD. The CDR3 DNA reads TGTGCCATCAGGAACAGGGGAGGTCCCTACAATGAGCAGTTCTTC. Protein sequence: CAIRNRGGPYNEQFF.

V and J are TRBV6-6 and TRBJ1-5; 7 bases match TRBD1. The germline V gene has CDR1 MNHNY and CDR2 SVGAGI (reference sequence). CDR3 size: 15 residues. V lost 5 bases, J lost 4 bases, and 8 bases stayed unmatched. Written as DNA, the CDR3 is TGTGCCAGCAGTCCGCCACAGGGGCCAAATCAGCCCCAGCATTTT. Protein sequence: CASSPPQGPNQPQHF.

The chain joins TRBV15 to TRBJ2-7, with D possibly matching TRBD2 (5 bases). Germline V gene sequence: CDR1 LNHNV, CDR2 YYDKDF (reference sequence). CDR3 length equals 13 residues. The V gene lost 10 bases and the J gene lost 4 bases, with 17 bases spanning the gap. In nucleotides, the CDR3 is TGTGCCAGCGGGCCCGTTGAGGGATACGAGCAGTACTTC. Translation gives CASGPVEGYEQYF.

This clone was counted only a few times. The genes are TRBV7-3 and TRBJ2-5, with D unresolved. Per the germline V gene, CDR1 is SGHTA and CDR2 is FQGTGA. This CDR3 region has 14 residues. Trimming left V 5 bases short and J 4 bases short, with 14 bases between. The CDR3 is CASSKQARGETQYF. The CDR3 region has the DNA TGTGCCAGCAGCAAACAAGCCAGAGGAGAGACCCAGTACTTC.

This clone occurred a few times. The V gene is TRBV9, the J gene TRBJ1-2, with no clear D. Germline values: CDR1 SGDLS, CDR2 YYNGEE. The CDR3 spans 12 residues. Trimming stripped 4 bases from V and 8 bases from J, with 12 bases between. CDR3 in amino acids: CASSLVSGGYTF. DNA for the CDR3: TGTGCCAGCAGCCTCGTAAGCGGCGGCTACACCTTC.

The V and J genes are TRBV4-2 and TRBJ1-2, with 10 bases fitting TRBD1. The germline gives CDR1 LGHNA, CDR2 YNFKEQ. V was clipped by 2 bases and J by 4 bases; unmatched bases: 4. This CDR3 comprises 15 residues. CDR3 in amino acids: CASSQRTGGPYGYTF. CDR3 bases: TGTGCCAGCAGCCAAAGGACAGGGGGGCCCTATGGCTACACCTTC.

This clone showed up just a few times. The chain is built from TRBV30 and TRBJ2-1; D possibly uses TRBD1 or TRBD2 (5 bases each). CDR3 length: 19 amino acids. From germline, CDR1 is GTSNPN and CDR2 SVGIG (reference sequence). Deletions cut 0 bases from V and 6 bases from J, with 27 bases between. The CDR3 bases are TGTGCCTGGAGTGTACGGGGTTCAAAGGGGCGGGTTTTGGGCAATGAGCAGTTCTTC. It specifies CAWSVRGSKGRVLGNEQFF.

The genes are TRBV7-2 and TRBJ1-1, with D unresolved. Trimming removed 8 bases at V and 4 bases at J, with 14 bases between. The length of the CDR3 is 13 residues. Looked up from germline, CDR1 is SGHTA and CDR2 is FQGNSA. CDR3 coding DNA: TGTGCCAGCGGTAGTCATCGGGTCACTGAAGCTTTCTTT. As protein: CASGSHRVTEAFF.

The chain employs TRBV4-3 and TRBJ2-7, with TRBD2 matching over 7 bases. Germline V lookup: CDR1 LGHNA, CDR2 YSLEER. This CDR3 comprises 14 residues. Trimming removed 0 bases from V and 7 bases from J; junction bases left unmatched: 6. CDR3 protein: CASSQERPGREQYF. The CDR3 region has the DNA TGCGCCAGCAGCCAAGAGCGTCCCGGGAGGGAGCAGTACTTC.

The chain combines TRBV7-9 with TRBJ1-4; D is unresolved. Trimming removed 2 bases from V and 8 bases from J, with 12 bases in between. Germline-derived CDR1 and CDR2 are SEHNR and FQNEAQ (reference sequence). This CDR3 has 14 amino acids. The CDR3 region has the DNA TGTGCCAGCAGCTTAAAGGAGTCTCTCGAAAAACTGTTTTTT. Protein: CASSLKESLEKLFF.

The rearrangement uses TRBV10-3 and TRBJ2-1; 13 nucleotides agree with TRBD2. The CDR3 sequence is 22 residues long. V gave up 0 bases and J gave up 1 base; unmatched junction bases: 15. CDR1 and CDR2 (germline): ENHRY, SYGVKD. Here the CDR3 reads CAISESRGRTSGGKGSYNEQFF. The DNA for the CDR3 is TGTGCCATCAGTGAGTCTAGAGGCAGGACTAGCGGGGGAAAGGGTTCCTACAATGAGCAGTTCTTC.

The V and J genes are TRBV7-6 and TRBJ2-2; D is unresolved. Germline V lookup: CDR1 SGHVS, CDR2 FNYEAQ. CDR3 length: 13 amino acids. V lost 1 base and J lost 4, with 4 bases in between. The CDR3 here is CASSLGGTGELFF. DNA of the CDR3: TGTGCCAGCAGCTTAGGGGGCACCGGGGAGCTGTTTTTT.

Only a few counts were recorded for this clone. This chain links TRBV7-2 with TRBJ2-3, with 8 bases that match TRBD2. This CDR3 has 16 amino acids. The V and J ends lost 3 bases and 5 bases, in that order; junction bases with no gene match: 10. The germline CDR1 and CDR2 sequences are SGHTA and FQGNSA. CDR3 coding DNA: TGTGCCAGCAGCTTCGGCGGGGGGCTCTGGGGAGATACGCAGTATTTT. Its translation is CASSFGGGLWGDTQYF.

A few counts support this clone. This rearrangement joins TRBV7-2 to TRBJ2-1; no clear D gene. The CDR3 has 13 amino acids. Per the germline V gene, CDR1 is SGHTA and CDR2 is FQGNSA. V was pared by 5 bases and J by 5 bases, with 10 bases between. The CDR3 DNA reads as TGTGCCAGCAGCCCAGCCACGAACAATGAGCAGTTCTTC. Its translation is CASSPATNNEQFF.

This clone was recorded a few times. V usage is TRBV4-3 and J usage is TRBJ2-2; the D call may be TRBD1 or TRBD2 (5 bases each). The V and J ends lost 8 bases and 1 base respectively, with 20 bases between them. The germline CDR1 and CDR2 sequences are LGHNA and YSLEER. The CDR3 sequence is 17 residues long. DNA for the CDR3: TGCGCCAGCTCCTTAAAAACGGGGCCAGGGAACACCGGGGAGCTGTTTTTT. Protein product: CASSLKTGPGNTGELFF.

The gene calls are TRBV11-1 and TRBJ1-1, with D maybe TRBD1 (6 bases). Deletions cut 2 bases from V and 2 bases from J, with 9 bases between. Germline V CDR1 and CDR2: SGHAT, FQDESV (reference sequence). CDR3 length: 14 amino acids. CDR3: CASSLWTDNTEAFF. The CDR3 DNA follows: TGTGCCAGCAGCTTATGGACAGACAACACTGAAGCTTTCTTT. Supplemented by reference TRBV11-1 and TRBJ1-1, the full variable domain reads EAEVAQSPRYKITEKSQAVAFWCDPISGHATLYWYRQILGQGPELLVQFQDESVVDDSQLPKDRFSAERLKGVDSTLKIQPAELGDSAMYLCASSLWTDNTEAFFGQGTRLTVV.

CDR3 amino acids: CASGTGTANTEAFF. The DNA for the CDR3 is TGTGCCAGCGGGACCGGGACAGCGAACACTGAAGCTTTCTTT. The V gene is TRBV2, the J gene TRBJ1-1; 7 bases line up with TRBD1. The CDR3 contains 14 residues. Germline V gene data show CDR1 as SNHLY and CDR2 as FYNNEI. V was pared by 8 bases and J by 1 base, with 7 bases of the junction left unmatched.

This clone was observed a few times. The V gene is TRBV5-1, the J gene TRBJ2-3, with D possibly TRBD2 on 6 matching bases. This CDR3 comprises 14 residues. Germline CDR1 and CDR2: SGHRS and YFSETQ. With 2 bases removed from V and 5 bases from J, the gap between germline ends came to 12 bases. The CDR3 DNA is TGCGCCAGCAGCTTCACGGGAGCCGTAGATACGCAGTATTTT. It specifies CASSFTGAVDTQYF.

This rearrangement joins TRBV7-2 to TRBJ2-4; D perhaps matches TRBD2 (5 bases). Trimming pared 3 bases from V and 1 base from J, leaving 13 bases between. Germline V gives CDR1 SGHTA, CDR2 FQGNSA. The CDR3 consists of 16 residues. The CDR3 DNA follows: TGTGCCAGCAGCTTCACGAGGGCCCCGGCCAAAAACATTCAGTACTTC. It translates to CASSFTRAPAKNIQYF. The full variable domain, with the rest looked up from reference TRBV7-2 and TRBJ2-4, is GAGVSQSPSNKVTEKGKDVELRCDPISGHTALYWYRQSLGQGLEFLIYFQGNSAPDKSGLPSDRFSAERTGGSVSTLTIQRTQQEDSAVYLCASSFTRAPAKNIQYFGAGTRLSVL.

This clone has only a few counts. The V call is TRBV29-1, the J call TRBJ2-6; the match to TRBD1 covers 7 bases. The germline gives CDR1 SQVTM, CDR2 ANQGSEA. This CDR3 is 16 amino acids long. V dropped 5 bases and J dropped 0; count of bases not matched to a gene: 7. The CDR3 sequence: CSVSETGTSGANVLTF. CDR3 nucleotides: TGCAGCGTTTCTGAGACAGGGACCTCTGGGGCCAACGTCCTGACTTTC.

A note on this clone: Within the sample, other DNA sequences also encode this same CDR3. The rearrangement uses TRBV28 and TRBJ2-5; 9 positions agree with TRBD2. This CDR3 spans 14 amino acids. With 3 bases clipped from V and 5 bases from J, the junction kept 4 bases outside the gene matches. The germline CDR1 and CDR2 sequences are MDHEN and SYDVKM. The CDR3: CASSFRRGGETQYF. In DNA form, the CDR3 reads TGTGCCAGCAGTTTCCGGCGGGGGGGGGAGACCCAGTACTTC.

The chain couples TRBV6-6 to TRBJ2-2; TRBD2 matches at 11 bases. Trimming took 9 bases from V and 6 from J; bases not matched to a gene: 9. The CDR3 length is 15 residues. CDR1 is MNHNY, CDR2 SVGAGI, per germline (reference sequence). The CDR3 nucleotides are TGTGCCAGTATTGGCCGACTAGCGGGGCCCGGGGAGCTGTTTTTT. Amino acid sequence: CASIGRLAGPGELFF.

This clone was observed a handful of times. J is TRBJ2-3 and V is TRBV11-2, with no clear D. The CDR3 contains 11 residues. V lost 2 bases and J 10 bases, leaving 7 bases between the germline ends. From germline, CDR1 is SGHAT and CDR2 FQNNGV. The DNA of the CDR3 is TGTGCCAGCAGCTTATCAGGTCCGCAGTATTTT. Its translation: CASSLSGPQYF.

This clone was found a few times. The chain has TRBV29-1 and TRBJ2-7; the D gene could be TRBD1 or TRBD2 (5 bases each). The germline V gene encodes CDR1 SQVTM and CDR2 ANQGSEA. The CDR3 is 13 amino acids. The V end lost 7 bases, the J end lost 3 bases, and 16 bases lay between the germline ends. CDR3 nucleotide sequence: TGCAGCGGGGGCGGGCGGAGAAGCTACGAGCAGTACTTC. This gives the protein CSGGGRRSYEQYF.

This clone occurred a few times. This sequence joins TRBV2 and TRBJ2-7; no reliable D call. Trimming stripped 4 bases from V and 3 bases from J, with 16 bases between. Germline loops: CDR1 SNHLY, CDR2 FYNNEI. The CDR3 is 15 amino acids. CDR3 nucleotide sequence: TGTGCCAGCAGTGCGCGTCGGAACCCGATCTACGAGCAGTACTTC. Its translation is CASSARRNPIYEQYF.

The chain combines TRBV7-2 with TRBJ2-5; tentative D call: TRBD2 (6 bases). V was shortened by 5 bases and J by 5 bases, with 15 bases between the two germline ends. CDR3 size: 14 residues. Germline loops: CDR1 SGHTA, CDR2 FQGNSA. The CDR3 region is CASSPWTRGETQYF. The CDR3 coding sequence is TGTGCCAGCAGCCCCTGGACCCGGGGGGAGACCCAGTACTTC. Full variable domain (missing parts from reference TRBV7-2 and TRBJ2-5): GAGVSQSPSNKVTEKGKDVELRCDPISGHTALYWYRQSLGQGLEFLIYFQGNSAPDKSGLPSDRFSAERTGGSVSTLTIQRTQQEDSAVYLCASSPWTRGETQYFGPGTRLLVL.

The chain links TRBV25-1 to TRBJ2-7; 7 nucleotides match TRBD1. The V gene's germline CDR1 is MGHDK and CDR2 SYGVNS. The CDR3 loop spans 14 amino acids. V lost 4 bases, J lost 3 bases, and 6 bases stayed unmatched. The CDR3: CASSARGISYEQYF. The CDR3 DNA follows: TGTGCCAGCAGTGCCAGGGGGATCAGCTACGAGCAGTACTTC.